Many counts were recorded for the clone carrying this T cell receptor beta chain. Antigen unknown. In TCRdb, the 5' RACE reads were re-called with MiXCR into one record per CDR3 protein. This table has roughly 160,000 distinct CDR3 sequences, around a tenth appearing once. The CDR3 runs 16 residues. CDR1 is DFQATT and CDR2 is SNEGSKA in the germline V gene (reference sequence). The J segment lost 7 bases and the V segment lost 6 bases, leaving 13 bases of the junction unmatched. This sample stems from a study of CD8 T cells in ankylosing spondylitis. Findings and caveats of the study: Prior work had noted some motif variants in reactive arthritis blood and synovial fluid.

This receptor was obtained from a male donor with ankylosing spondylitis or in good health (not recorded which). The sequenced material came from blood, either unsorted or a sorted T cell fraction (not recorded which). This chain joins TRBV20-1 and TRBJ2-2; 11 bases agree with TRBD1. Here the CDR3 reads CSARDGGQGEVGELFF. In DNA, the CDR3 is TGCAGTGCCCGAGATGGGGGACAGGGGGAGGTCGGGGAGCTGTTTTTT.